This T cell receptor beta chain was obtained from a study of memory CD4+ T cells and cytomegalovirus serostatus. Germline V CDR1 and CDR2: SEHNR, FQNEAQ (reference sequence). Germline trimming cut 5 bases from V and 2 bases from J; bases unmatched to any gene: 7. The length of the CDR3 is 15 residues. With regard to this clone: The antigen remains undetermined.

The sort gate was single viable CD3+CD4+CD8-CD45RO+ cells for memory CD4+ T cells. TCRdb's table, derived via immunoSEQ multiplex PCR, lists solely in-frame clones and lacks some. The table includes tens of thousands of clones, under 90% detected once. Notes on the study in general: The CMV-associated TCR signature appears largely within the CD4+ memory repertoire.

Sample: memory CD4+ T cells from blood. The sequence was collected from an adult in good health and CMV-seronegative. Some clones in this sample may be carry-over from other donors' samples. The V and J genes are TRBV7-9 and TRBJ2-7, with 9 nucleotides matching TRBD2. For the CDR3, the DNA is TGTGCCAGCAGCCTGGCGGCGGGAGGGCCCTACGAGCAGTACTTC. Encoded protein: CASSLAAGGPYEQYF.